The rows below give T cell receptor beta chains drawn from one sample of a study of CD8 T cells in ankylosing spondylitis. MiXCR was run by TCRdb on the 5' RACE reads, yielding one entry per CDR3 protein. Of 240,000 or so distinct CDR3 sequences listed, around 7.8% are singletons. The sequencing input was blood, either unsorted or a sorted T cell fraction (not recorded which). The receptors originated from a male donor with ankylosing spondylitis or in good health (not recorded which). The CDR3 runs from the conserved cysteine through the conserved F or W. Each record gives: CDR3 DNA, CDR3 protein, J gene, D gene, V gene, clone size. D genes are given only for firm matches. Clone size, where shown, is once, few, many, or a class for clones that have expanded.

TGTGCCAGCAGTGAAGCAACGGGGACAGGGGGTAATGAGCAGTTCTTC,CASSEATGTGGNEQFF,TRBJ2-1,TRBD1,TRBV2,many
TGTGCCAGCAGCCCTAGGAGGAGCACAGATACGCAGTATTTT,CASSPRRSTDTQYF,TRBJ2-3,NA,TRBV7-2,many
TGCGCCAGCAGCTTGGGGGGCCTCGGTTTCACAGATACGCAGTATTTT,CASSLGGLGFTDTQYF,TRBJ2-3,NA,TRBV5-1,many
TGCGCCAGCAGCCAAGATTGGGTGGACATAGTTGGTTCACCCCTCCACTTT,CASSQDWVDIVGSPLHF,TRBJ1-6,NA,TRBV4-3,NA
TGCAGTGCTAGAGTCCCGGGGTGGACTGAAGCTTTCTTT,CSARVPGWTEAFF,TRBJ1-1,NA,TRBV20-1,few
TGTGCCAGCAGCGCCGGGGGGGCTGGAGAGACCCAGTACTTC,CASSAGGAGETQYF,TRBJ2-5,TRBD2,TRBV7-2,few
TGCAGTGCTAGAGACACAGACGGTAGCTCCTACGAGCAGTACTTC,CSARDTDGSSYEQYF,TRBJ2-7,NA,TRBV20-1,many
TGTGCCAGCAGTTTGAGGAGGCAGCAAGAGACCCAGTACTTC,CASSLRRQQETQYF,TRBJ2-5,NA,TRBV12-3/TRBV12-4,many
TGCGCCAGCAGCTTGCAAGCGGATGAGCAGTTCTTC,CASSLQADEQFF,TRBJ2-1,NA,TRBV5-1,many
TGCAGTGCACGACAGGGGGCAGATACGCAGTATTTT,CSARQGADTQYF,TRBJ2-3,TRBD1,TRBV20-1,many
TGTGCCAGCAGCATGGACAGGGGAACCTACGAGCAGTACTTC,CASSMDRGTYEQYF,TRBJ2-7,TRBD1,TRBV7-9,many
TGTGCCAGCAGCTCGTATTTCGGGCGGACTAGCACAGATACGCAGTATTTT,CASSSYFGRTSTDTQYF,TRBJ2-3,NA,TRBV7-9,NA
TGTGCCAGCAGCTTAGGAGTCGCTGCGAACACCGGGGAGCTGTTTTTT,CASSLGVAANTGELFF,TRBJ2-2,NA,TRBV7-9,many
TGTGCCAGTAGTATTGGGTTCAGGGGACAGCTAGCCAAAAACATTCAGTACTTC,CASSIGFRGQLAKNIQYF,TRBJ2-4,TRBD1,TRBV19,many
TGCGCCAGCAGCTTGGTAACGGGGAAAGTTCAAGAGACCCAGTACTTC,CASSLVTGKVQETQYF,TRBJ2-5,NA,TRBV5-1,many
TGTGCCAGCAGTTTAGGGGGTTTAGCGGAGCGCGGAGATACGCAGTATTTT,CASSLGGLAERGDTQYF,TRBJ2-3,NA,TRBV12-3/TRBV12-4,many
TGTGCCTGGAGTGTAAGGTTCAGACCGGATGAGCAGTTCTTC,CAWSVRFRPDEQFF,TRBJ2-1,NA,TRBV30,few
TGCGCCAGCAGCCAACTCGCTCAGACAGGGGGCGGATACAATGAGCAGTTCTTC,CASSQLAQTGGGYNEQFF,TRBJ2-1,TRBD1,TRBV4-3,NA
TGTGCCAGCAGCCCCATCGGCGGAGGGAATTCACCCCTCCACTTT,CASSPIGGGNSPLHF,TRBJ1-6,NA,TRBV27,NA
TGTGCCAGCAGTCCAGGGCCCGGGGGAGATACGCAGTATTTT,CASSPGPGGDTQYF,TRBJ2-3,NA,TRBV12-3/TRBV12-4,many
TGTGCCAGCAGCTTAGCGGGGGGGTATACCGGGGAGCTGTTTTTT,CASSLAGGYTGELFF,TRBJ2-2,TRBD2,TRBV7-2,many
TGTGCCAGCAGCCAGGGTATGGGAAATTCACCCCTCCACTTT,CASSQGMGNSPLHF,TRBJ1-6,NA,TRBV9,many
TGTGCCAGCTCCTCCCTGGGGGAGAACTATGGCTACACCTTC,CASSSLGENYGYTF,TRBJ1-2,NA,TRBV12-3/TRBV12-4,many
TGCGCCAGCAGCCCACGCTCCCCAGCGGGAGTAAGGAATGAGCAGTTCTTC,CASSPRSPAGVRNEQFF,TRBJ2-1,TRBD2,TRBV5-1,many
TGTGCCAGCAGATTCGGGGTTAGCACAGATACGCAGTATTTT,CASRFGVSTDTQYF,TRBJ2-3,NA,TRBV7-2,many
TGTGCCAGCAGCTTAGGAAGGGGGGTACCTCCTGGAAACACCATATATTTT,CASSLGRGVPPGNTIYF,TRBJ1-3,NA,TRBV7-8,many
TGCTTGGTCCCGGACCGTAATGAAAAACTGTTTTTT,CLVPDRNEKLFF,TRBJ1-4,NA,TRBV20-1,few
TGTGCCAGCAGCCCTGAGGGTACCCGGGGGGCTTTCTTT,CASSPEGTRGAFF,TRBJ1-1,NA,TRBV4-2,many
TGTGCCAGGTTTTCAACAGGGTCAAGTAATGAAAAACTGTTTTTT,CARFSTGSSNEKLFF,TRBJ1-4,NA,TRBV27,many